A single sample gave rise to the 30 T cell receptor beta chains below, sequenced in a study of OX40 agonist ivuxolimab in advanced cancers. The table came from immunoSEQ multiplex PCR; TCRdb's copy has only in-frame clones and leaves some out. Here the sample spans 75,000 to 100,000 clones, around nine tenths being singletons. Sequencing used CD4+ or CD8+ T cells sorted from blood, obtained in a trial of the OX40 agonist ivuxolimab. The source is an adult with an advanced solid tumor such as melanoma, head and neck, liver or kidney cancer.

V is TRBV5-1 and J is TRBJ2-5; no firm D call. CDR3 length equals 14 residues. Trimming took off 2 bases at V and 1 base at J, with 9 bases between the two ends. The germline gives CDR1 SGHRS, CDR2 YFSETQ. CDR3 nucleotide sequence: TGCGCCAGCAGCTTTTTGGAGAGCCAAGAGACCCAGTACTTC. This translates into CASSFLESQETQYF.

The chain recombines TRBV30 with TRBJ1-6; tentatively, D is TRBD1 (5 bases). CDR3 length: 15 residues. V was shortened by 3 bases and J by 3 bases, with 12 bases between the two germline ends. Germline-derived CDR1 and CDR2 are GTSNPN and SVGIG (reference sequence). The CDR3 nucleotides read TGTGCCTGGAGCTCAGGGTCGCTCTATAATTCACCCCTCCACTTT. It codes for CAWSSGSLYNSPLHF.

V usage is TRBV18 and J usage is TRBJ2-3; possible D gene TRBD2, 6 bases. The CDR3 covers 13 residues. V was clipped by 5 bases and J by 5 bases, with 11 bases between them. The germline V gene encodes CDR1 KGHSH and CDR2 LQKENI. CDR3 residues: CASSVLARDTQYF. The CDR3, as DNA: TGTGCCAGCTCAGTTCTAGCGAGAGATACGCAGTATTTT.

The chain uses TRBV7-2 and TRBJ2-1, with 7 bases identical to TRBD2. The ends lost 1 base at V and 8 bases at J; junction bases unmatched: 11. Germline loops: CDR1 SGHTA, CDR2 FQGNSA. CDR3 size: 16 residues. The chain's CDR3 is CASSLGEGPKGYEQFF. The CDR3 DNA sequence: TGTGCCAGCAGCTTAGGGGAGGGGCCAAAGGGCTATGAGCAGTTCTTC. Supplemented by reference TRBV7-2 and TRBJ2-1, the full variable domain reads GAGVSQSPSNKVTEKGKDVELRCDPISGHTALYWYRQSLGQGLEFLIYFQGNSAPDKSGLPSDRFSAERTGGSVSTLTIQRTQQEDSAVYLCASSLGEGPKGYEQFFGPGTRLTVL.

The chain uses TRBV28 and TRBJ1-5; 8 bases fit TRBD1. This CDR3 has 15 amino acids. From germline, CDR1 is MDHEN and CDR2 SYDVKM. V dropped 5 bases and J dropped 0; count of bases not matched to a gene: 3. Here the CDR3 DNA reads TGTGCCAGCAGTCGGACAGGGCATAGCAATCAGCCCCAGCATTTT. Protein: CASSRTGHSNQPQHF. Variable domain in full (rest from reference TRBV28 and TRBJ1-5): DVKVTQSSRYLVKRTGEKVFLECVQDMDHENMFWYRQDPGLGLRLIYFSYDVKMKEKGDIPEGYSVSREKKERFSLILESASTNQTSMYLCASSRTGHSNQPQHFGDGTRLSIL.

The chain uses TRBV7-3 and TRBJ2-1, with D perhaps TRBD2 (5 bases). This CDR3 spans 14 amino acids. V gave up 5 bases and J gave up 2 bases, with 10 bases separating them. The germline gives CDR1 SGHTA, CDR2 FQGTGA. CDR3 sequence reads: CASSTRGTYNEQFF. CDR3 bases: TGTGCCAGCAGCACCCGGGGTACCTACAATGAGCAGTTCTTC.

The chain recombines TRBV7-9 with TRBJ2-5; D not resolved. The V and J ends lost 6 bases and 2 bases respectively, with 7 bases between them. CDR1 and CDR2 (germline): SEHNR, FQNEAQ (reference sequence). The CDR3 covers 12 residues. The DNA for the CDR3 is TGTGCCAGCAGTAAAACTCAAGAGACCCAGTACTTC. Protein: CASSKTQETQYF.

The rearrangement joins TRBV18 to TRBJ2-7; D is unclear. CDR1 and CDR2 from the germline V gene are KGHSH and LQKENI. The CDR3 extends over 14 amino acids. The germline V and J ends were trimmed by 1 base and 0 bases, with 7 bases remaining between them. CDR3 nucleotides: TGTGCCAGCTCACCACAACAATACTCCTACGAGCAGTACTTC. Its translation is CASSPQQYSYEQYF.

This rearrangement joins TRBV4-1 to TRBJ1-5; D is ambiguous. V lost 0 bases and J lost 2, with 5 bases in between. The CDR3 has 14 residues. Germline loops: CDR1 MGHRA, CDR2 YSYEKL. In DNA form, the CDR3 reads TGCGCCAGCAGCCAAGATTTACGCAATCAGCCCCAGCATTTT. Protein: CASSQDLRNQPQHF.

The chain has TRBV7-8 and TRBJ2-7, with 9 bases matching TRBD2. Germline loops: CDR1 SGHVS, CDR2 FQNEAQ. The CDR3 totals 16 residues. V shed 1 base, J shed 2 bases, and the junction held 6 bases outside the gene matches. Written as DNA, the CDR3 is TGTGCCAGCAGCTTAGAGGGCGGGAGGGGGACCTACGAGCAGTACTTC. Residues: CASSLEGGRGTYEQYF.

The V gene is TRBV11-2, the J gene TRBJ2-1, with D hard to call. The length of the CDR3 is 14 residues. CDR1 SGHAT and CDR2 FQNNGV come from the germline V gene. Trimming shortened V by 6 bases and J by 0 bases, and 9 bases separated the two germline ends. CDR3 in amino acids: CASSVRSSYNEQFF. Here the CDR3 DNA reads TGTGCCAGCAGTGTAAGGTCCTCCTACAATGAGCAGTTCTTC.

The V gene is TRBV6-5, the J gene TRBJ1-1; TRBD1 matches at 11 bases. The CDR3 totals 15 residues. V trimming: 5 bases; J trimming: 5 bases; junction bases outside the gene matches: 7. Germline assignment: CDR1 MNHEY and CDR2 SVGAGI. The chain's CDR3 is CASSQDRGRQTEAFF. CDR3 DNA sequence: TGTGCCAGCAGTCAGGACAGGGGGCGTCAGACTGAAGCTTTCTTT.

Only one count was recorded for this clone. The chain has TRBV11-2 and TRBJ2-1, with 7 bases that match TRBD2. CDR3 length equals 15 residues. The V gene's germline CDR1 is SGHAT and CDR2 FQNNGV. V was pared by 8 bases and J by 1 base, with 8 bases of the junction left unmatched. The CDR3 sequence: CASSVLAVSYNEQFF. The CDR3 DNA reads TGTGCCAGCTCCGTGCTAGCGGTATCCTACAATGAGCAGTTCTTC.

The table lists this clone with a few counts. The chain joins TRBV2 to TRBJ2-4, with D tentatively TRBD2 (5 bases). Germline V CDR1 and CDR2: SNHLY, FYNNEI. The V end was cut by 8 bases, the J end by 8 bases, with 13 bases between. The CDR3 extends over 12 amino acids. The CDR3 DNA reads TGTGCCAGCGGATCCGAGGGTTACATTCAGTACTTC. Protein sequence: CASGSEGYIQYF.

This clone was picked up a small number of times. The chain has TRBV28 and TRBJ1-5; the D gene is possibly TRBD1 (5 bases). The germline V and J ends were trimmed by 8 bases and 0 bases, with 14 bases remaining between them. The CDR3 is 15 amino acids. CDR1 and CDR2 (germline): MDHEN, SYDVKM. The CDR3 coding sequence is TGTGCCAGCGCTTCAGGGTCAACTAGCAATCAGCCCCAGCATTTT. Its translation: CASASGSTSNQPQHF.

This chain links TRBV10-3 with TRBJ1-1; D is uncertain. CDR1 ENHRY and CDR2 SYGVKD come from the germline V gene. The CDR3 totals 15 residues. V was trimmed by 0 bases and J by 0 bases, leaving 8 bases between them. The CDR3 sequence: CAISESLVLNTEAFF. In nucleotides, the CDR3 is TGTGCCATCAGTGAGTCGCTGGTACTGAACACTGAAGCTTTCTTT.

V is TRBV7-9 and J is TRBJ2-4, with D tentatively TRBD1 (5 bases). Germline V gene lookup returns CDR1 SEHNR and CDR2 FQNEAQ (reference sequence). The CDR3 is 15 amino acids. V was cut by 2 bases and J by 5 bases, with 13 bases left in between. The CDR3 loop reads CASSLLGVGQNIQYF. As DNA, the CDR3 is TGTGCCAGCAGCTTACTAGGGGTCGGACAAAACATTCAGTACTTC.

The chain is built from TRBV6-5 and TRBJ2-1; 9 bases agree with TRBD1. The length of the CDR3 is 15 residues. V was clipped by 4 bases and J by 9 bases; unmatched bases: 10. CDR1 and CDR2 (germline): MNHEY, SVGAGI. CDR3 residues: CASSSGQGRLGEQFF. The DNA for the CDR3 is TGTGCCAGCAGTTCCGGACAGGGGAGGTTAGGTGAGCAGTTCTTC.

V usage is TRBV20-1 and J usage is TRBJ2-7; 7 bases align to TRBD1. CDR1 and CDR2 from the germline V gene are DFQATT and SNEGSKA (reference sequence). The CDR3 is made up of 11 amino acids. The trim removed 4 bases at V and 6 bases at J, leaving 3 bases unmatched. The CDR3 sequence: CSANKGAEQYF. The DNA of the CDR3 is TGCAGTGCTAATAAGGGGGCCGAGCAGTACTTC.

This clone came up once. The CDR3 DNA follows: TGTGCCAGCAGTGGTGTTCAGGGGTACACCGGGGAGCTGTTTTTT. It codes for CASSGVQGYTGELFF. V usage is TRBV5-4 and J usage is TRBJ2-2; TRBD1 might be the D (6 bases). Germline V gene sequence: CDR1 SGHNT, CDR2 YYREEE (reference sequence). The CDR3 covers 15 residues. The V end lost 5 bases, the J end lost 3 bases, and 14 bases lay between the germline ends.

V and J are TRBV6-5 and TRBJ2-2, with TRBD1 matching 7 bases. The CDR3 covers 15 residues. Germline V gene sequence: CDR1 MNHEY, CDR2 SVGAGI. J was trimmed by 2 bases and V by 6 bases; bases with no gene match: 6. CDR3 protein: CASRSGQLNTGELFF. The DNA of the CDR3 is TGTGCCAGCAGGTCGGGACAGCTAAACACCGGGGAGCTGTTTTTT.

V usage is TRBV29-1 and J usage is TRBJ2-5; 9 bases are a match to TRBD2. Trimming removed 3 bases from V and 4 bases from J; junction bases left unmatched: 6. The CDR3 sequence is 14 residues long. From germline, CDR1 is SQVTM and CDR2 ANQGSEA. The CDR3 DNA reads TGCAGCGTTGAGGATAGCGGGAGCGGAGAGACCCAGTACTTC. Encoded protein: CSVEDSGSGETQYF.

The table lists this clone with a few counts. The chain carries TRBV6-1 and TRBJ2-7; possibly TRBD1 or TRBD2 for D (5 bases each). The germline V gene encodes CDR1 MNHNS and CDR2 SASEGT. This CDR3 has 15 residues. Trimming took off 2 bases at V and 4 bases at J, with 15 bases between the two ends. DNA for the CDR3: TGTGCCAGCAGTGAACCAGGGTTAAGGGAGTACGAGCAGTACTTC. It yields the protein CASSEPGLREYEQYF.

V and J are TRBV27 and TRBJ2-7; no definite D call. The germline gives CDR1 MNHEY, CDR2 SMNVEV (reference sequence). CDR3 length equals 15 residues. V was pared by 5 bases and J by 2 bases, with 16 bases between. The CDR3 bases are TGTGCCAGCAGTACGAAGGCAGTTTTGGCCTACGAGCAGTACTTC. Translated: CASSTKAVLAYEQYF.

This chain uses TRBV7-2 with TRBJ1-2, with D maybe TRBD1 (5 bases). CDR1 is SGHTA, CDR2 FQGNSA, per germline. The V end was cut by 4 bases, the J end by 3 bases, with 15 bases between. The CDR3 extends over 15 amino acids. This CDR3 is CASSSRTGAHYGYTF. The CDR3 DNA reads TGTGCCAGCAGCTCCCGGACCGGGGCCCACTATGGCTACACCTTC.

The CDR3 bases are TGCGCCAGCAGCCTACGGACGGGGAACACCGGGGAGCTGTTTTTT. It translates to CASSLRTGNTGELFF. The V and J genes are TRBV4-1 and TRBJ2-2; D call uncertain. CDR3 length: 15 residues. Trimming stripped 4 bases from V and 1 base from J, with 10 bases between. Looked up from germline, CDR1 is MGHRA and CDR2 is YSYEKL.

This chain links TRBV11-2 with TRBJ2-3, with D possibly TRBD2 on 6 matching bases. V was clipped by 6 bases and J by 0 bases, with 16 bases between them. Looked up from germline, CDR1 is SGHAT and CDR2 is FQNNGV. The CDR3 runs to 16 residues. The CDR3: CASSSFGRGSTDTQYF. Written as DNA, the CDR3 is TGTGCCAGCAGTTCTTTTGGGCGGGGAAGCACAGATACGCAGTATTTT.

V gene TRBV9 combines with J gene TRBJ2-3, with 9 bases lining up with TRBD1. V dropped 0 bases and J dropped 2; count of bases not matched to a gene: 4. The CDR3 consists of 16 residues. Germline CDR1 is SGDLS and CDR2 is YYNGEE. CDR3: CASSVAGTGHTDTQYF. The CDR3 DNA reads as TGTGCCAGCAGCGTAGCCGGGACAGGGCACACAGATACGCAGTATTTT.

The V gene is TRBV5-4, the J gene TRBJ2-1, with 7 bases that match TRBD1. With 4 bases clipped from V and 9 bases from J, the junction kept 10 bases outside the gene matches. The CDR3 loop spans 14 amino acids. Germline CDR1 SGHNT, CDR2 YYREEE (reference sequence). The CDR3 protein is CASSGTEKKGEQFF. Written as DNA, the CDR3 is TGTGCCAGCAGCGGGACAGAAAAAAAGGGTGAGCAGTTCTTC.

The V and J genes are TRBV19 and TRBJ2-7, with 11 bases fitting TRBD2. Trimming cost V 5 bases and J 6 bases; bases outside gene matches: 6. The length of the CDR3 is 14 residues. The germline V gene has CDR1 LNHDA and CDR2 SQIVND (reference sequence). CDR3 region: CASSELAGAFEQYF. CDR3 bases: TGTGCCAGTAGTGAACTAGCGGGAGCATTCGAGCAGTACTTC.